The clone carrying this TCR beta chain has only one observation. Its antigen is currently unknown. The sample is drawn from a study of cytomegalovirus exposure and HLA in healthy donors. Study background: The study placed 70% to 85% of its approximately 360 genotyped donors in the Caucasian-associated ancestry cluster.

The PCR ran on 60 Vbeta and 13 Jbeta primers. Data came from immunoSEQ multiplex PCR; TCRdb stores just in-frame clones and leaves some out. The sample shows around 200,000 clones, approximately 80% of them seen only once. Looked up from germline, CDR1 is MNHEY and CDR2 is SVGAGI. V shed 6 bases and J shed 3 bases, with 15 bases lying between them. This CDR3 comprises 15 residues. The donors were healthy bone marrow donors. General study results and limits: Within an earlier analysis, most TCR beta V segments proved productive either about 87% or about 30% of the time.

Sequencing was performed on PBMCs. The V gene is TRBV6-5, the J gene TRBJ1-3; D is possibly TRBD1 (5 bases). The clonotype originates from a boy between 10 and 17 years old in good health and CMV-seronegative. CDR3 in amino acids: CASSRIQGDGNTIYF. CDR3 in DNA: TGTGCCAGCAGCCGGATTCAGGGTGATGGAAACACCATATATTTT.